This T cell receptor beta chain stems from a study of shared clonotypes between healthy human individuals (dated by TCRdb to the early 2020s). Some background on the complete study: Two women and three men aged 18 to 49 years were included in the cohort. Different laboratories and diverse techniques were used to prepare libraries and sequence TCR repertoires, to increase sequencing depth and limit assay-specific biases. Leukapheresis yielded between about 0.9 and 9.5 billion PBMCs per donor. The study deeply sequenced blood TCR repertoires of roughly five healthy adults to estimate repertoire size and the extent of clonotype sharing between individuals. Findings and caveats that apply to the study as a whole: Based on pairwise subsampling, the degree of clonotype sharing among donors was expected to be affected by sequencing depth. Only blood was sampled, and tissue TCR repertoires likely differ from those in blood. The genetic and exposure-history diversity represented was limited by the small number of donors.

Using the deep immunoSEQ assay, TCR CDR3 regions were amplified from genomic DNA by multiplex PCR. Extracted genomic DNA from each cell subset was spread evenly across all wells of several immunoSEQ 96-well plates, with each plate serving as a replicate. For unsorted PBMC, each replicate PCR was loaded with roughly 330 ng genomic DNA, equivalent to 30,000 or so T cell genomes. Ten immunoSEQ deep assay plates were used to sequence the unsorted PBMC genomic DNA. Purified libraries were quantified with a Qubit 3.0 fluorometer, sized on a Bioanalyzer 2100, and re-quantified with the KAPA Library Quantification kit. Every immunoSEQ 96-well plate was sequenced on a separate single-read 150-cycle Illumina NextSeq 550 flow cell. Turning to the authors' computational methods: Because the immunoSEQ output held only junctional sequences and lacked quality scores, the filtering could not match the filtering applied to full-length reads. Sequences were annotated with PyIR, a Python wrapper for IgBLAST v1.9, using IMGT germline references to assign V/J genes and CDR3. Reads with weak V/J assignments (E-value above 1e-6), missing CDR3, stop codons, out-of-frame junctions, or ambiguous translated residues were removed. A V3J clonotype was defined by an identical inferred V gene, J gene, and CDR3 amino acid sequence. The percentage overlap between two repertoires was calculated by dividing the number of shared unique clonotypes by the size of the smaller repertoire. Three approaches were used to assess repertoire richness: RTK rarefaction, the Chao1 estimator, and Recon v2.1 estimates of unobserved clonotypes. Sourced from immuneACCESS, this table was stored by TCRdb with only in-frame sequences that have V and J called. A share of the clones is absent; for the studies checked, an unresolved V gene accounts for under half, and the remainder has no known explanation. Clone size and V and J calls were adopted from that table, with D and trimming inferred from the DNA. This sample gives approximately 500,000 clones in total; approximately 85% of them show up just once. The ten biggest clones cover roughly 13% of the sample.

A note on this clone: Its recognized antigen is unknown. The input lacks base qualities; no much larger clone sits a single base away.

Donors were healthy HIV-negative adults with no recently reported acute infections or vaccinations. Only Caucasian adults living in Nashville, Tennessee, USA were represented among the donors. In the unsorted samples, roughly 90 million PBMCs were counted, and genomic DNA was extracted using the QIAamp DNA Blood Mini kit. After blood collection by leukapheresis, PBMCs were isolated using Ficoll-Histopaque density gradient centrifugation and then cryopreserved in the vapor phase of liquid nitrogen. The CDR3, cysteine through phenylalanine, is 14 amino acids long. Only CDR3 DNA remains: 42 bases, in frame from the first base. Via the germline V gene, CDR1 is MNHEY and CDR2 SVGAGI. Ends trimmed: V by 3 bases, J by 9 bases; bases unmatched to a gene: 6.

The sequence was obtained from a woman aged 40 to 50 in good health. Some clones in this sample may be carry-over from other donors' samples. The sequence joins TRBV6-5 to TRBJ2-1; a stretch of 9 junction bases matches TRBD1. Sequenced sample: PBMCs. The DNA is TGTGCCAGCAGTTATTGGACAGGGGATAGTGAGCAGTTCTTC. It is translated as CASSYWTGDSEQFF.